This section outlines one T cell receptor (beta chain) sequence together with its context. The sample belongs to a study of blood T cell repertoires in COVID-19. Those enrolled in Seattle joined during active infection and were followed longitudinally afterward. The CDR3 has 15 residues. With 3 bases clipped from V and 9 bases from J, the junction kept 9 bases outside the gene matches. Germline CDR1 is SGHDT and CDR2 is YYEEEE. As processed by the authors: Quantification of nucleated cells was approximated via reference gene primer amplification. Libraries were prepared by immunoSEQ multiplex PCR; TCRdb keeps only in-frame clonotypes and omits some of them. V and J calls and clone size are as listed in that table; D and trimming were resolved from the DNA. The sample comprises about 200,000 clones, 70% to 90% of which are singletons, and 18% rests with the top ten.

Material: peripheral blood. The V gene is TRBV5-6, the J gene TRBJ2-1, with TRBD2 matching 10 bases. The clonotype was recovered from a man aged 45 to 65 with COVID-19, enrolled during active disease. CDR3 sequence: CASSWRPSGSPEQFF. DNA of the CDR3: TGTGCCAGCAGCTGGAGGCCTAGCGGGAGCCCTGAGCAGTTCTTC.